This T cell receptor beta chain was observed in a study of T cell changes during pregnancy in multiple sclerosis. V lost 4 bases to trimming and J lost 4 bases; unmatched junction nucleotides: 15. The CDR3 has 17 residues. In germline, CDR1 is MDHEN, CDR2 SYDVKM. Here immunoSEQ multiplex PCR was the method, and the copy in TCRdb shows in-frame clones only, minus some. The sample records 95,000 to 100,000 clones, more than 85% being singletons. This clone is judged medium-sized (0.01 to 0.1%). Specimen: peripheral blood, collected in the second trimester of pregnancy. The V and J genes are TRBV28 and TRBJ1-2, with 7 nucleotides matching TRBD1. This receptor was obtained from a female donor with multiple sclerosis, enrolled in a pregnancy study. The CDR3 region has the DNA TGTGCCAGCAGTTCCACCCGTACAGGGGAAAGGAGCTATGGCTACACCTTC. It translates to CASSSTRTGERSYGYTF.